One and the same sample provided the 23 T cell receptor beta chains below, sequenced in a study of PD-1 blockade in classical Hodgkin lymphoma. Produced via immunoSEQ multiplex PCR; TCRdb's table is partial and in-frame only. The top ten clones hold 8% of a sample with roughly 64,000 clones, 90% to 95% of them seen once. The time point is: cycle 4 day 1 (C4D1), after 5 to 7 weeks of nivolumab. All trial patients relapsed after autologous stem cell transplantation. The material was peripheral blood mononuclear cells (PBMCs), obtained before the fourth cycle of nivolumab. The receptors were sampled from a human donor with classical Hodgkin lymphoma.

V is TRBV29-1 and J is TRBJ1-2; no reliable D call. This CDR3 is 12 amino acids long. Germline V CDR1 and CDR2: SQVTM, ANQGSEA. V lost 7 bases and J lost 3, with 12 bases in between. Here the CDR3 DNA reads TGCAGCGCCAGCTCAGCGGACTATGGCTACACCTTC. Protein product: CSASSADYGYTF.

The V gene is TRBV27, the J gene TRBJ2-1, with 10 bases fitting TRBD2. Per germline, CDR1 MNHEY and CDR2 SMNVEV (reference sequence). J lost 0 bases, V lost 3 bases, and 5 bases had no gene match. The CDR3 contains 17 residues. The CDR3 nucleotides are TGTGCCAGCAGTTTGGGACTAGCGTTGAGCTCCTACAATGAGCAGTTCTTC. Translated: CASSLGLALSSYNEQFF.

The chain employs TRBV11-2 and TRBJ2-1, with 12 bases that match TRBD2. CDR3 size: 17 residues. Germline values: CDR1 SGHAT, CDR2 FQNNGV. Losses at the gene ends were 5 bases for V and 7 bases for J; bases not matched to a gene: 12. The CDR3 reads CASSTHLAGGPQNEQFF. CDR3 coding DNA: TGTGCCAGCAGCACCCATCTAGCGGGAGGGCCACAAAATGAGCAGTTCTTC.

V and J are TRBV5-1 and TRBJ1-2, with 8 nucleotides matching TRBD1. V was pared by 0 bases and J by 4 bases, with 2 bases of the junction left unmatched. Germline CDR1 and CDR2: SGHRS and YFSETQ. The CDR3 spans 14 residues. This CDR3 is CASSLGGQVYGYTF. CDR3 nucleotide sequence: TGCGCCAGCAGCTTGGGGGGACAGGTCTATGGCTACACCTTC.

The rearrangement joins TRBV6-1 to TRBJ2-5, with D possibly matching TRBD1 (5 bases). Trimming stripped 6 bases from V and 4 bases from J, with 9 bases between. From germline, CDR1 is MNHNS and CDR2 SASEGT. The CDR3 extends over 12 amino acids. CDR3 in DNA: TGTGCCAGCAGAGGGGATGGAGAGACCCAGTACTTC. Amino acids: CASRGDGETQYF.

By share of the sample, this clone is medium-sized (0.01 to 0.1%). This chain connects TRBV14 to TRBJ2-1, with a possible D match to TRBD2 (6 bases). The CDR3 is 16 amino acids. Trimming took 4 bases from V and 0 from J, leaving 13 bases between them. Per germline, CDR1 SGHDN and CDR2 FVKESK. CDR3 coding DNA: TGTGCCAGCAGCCGCCTGGGGGGAAGCTCCTACAATGAGCAGTTCTTC. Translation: CASSRLGGSSYNEQFF.

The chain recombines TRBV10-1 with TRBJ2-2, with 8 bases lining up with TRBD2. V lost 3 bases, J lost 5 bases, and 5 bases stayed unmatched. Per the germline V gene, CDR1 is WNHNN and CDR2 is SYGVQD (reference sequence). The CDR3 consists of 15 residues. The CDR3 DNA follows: TGCGCCAGCAGTGATCTAGCGGGCCCGACCGGGGAGCTGTTTTTT. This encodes CASSDLAGPTGELFF.

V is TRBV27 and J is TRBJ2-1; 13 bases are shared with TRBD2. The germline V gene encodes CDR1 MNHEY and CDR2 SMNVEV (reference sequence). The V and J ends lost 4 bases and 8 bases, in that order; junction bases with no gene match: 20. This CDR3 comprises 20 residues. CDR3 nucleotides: TGTGCCAGCAGTTCCTCCGGGACTAGCGGGGAAAGAGGGACTCGCTATGAGCAGTTCTTC. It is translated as CASSSSGTSGERGTRYEQFF.

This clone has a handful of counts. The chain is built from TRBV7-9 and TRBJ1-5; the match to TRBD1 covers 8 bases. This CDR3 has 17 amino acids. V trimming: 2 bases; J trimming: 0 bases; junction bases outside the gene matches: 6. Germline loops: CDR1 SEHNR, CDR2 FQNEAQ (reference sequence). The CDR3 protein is CASSLFGTGDSNQPQHF. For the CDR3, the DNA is TGTGCCAGCAGCTTATTCGGGACAGGCGATAGCAATCAGCCCCAGCATTTT. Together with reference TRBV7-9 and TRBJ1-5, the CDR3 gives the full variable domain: DTGVSQNPRHKITKRGQNVTFRCDPISEHNRLYWYRQTLGQGPEFLTYFQNEAQLEKSRLLSDRFSAERPKGSFSTLEIQRTEQGDSAMYLCASSLFGTGDSNQPQHFGDGTRLSIL.

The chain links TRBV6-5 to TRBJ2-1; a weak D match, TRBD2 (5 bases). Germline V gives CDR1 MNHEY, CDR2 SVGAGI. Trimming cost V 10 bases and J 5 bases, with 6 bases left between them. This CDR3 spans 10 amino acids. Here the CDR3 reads CATGDNEQFF. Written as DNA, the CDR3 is TGTGCCACCGGGGACAATGAGCAGTTCTTC.

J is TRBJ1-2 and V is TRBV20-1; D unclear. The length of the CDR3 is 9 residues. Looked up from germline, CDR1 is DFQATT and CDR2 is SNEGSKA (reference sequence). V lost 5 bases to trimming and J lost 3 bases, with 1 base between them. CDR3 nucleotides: TGCAGTGCTGACTATGGCTACACCTTC. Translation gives CSADYGYTF.

Written as DNA, the CDR3 is TGTGCCAGCTCCGGACAGGGTGATAACTACGAGCAGTACTTC. Translation gives CASSGQGDNYEQYF. This chain joins TRBV18 and TRBJ2-7; 8 bases fit TRBD1. CDR1 is KGHSH, CDR2 LQKENI, per germline. The junction had 7 bases not matched to a gene; V was cut back by 6 bases and J by 3 bases. CDR3 length: 14 amino acids.

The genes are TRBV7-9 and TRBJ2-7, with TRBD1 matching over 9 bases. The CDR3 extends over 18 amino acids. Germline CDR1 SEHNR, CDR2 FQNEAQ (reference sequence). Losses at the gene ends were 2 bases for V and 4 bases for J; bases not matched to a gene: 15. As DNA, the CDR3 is TGTGCCAGCAGCTTATCAAAAGGGAGGGGGACAGGGCAGTACGAGCAGTACTTC. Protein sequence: CASSLSKGRGTGQYEQYF.

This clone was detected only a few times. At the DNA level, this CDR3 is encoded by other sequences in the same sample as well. CDR3 sequence: CASSLEGTEAFF. In DNA, the CDR3 is TGTGCCAGCAGTTTGGAGGGGACTGAAGCTTTCTTT. The V call is TRBV28, the J call TRBJ1-1; perhaps TRBD1 as D (5 bases). CDR3 length: 12 residues. Germline values: CDR1 MDHEN, CDR2 SYDVKM. V shed 3 bases and J shed 5 bases, with 7 bases lying between them.

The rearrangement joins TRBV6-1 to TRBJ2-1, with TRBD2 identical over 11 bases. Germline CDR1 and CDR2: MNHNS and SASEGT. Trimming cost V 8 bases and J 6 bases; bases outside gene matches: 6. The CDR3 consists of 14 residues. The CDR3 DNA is TGTGCCAGCTCACTAGCGGGAGTCCGCAATGAGCAGTTCTTC. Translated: CASSLAGVRNEQFF.

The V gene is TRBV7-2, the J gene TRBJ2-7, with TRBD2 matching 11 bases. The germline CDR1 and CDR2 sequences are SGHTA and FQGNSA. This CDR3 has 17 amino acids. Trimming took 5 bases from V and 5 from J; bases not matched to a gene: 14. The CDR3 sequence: CASSLKRRLAGKDEQYF. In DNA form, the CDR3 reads TGTGCCAGCAGCCTAAAGCGGCGACTAGCGGGAAAGGACGAGCAGTACTTC.

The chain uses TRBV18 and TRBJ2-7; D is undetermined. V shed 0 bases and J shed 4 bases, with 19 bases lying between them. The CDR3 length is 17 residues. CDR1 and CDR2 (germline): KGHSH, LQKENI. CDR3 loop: CASSPPAGDSNLYEQYF. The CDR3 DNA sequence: TGTGCCAGCTCACCACCCGCCGGAGATTCAAACTTATACGAGCAGTACTTC.

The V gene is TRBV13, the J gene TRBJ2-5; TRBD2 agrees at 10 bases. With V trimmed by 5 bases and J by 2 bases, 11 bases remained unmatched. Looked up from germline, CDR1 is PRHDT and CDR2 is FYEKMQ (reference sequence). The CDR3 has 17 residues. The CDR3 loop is CASSPNWTSGPQETQYF. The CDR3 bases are TGTGCCAGCAGCCCCAACTGGACTAGCGGACCTCAAGAGACCCAGTACTTC.

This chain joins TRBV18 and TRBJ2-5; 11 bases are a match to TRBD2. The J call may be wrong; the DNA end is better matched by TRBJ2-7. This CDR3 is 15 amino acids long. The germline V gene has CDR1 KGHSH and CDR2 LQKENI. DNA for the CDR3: TGTGCCAGCTCACCAGGTCTAGCGGGAGGCTACGAGCAGTACTTC. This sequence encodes CASSPGLAGGYEQYF.

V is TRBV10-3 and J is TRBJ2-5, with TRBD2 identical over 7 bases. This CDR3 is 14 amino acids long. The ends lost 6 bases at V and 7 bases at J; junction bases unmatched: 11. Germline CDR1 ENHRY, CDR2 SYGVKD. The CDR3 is CAISAGVVVSTQYF. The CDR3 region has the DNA TGTGCCATCAGCGCGGGAGTAGTAGTGTCGACCCAGTACTTC.

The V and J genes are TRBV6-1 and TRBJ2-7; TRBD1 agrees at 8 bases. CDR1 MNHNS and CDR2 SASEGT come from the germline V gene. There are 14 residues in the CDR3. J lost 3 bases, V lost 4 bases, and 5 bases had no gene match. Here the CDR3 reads CASSGRGLNYEQYF. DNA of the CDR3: TGTGCCAGCAGTGGCAGGGGGCTTAACTACGAGCAGTACTTC.

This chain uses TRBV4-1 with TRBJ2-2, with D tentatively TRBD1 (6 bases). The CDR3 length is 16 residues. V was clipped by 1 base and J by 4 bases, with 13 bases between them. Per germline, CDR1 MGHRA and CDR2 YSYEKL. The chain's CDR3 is CASSQGAKQGTGELFF. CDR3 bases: TGCGCCAGCAGCCAAGGGGCCAAACAGGGCACCGGGGAGCTGTTTTTT.

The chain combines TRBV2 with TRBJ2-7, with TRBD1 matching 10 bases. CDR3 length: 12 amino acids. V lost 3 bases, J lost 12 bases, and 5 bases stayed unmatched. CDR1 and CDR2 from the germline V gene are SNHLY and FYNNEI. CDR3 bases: TGTGCCAGCAGTGACCGGGACAGGGGTCCGTACTTC. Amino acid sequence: CASSDRDRGPYF.